A single sample gave rise to the 17 T cell receptor beta chains below, sequenced in a study of blood T cell repertoires in COVID-19. Only in-frame clones appear in the TCRdb table, and some are missing; sequencing was by immunoSEQ multiplex PCR. In the table there are 200,000 to 250,000 clones, 83% of which are singletons. The sequenced sample was PBMCs or T cells enriched from blood (not recorded which). Receptor source: a woman aged 45-65 years who had been exposed to COVID-19.

The rearrangement links TRBV19 to TRBJ2-7, with 7 bases identical to TRBD1. The CDR3 consists of 16 residues. From germline, CDR1 is LNHDA and CDR2 SQIVND (reference sequence). The V and J ends lost 1 base and 6 bases, in that order; junction bases with no gene match: 12. This chain's CDR3 is CASSIGYATTGAEQYF. Here the CDR3 DNA reads TGTGCCAGTAGTATAGGCTACGCTACCACAGGGGCCGAGCAGTACTTC.

This CDR3 reads CASSNNLQGRRAFF. The CDR3, as DNA: TGTGCCAGCAGCAACAATTTACAGGGCCGACGGGCTTTCTTT. The V and J genes are TRBV6-2 or TRBV6-3 and TRBJ1-1; D might be TRBD1 (6 bases). The V gene's germline CDR1 is MNHEY and CDR2 SVGEGT. Between the trimmed V and J ends, which lost 6 bases and 11 bases, there was a span of 22 bases. This CDR3 comprises 14 residues.

This clone was counted between two and nine times. The chain has TRBV4-3 and TRBJ2-2, with 9 positions matching TRBD2. Germline lookup yields CDR1 LGHNA and CDR2 YSLEER. J lost 5 bases, V lost 6 bases, and 10 bases had no gene match. The CDR3 covers 16 residues. The CDR3 bases are TGCGCCAGCAGAGTCGCGGGCGGGGGGGCAACCGGGGAGCTGTTTTTT. Its protein product is CASRVAGGGATGELFF.

The rearrangement joins TRBV2 to TRBJ1-2, with a possible D match to TRBD1 (6 bases). The CDR3 runs to 15 residues. The germline V gene has CDR1 SNHLY and CDR2 FYNNEI. Between the trimmed V and J ends, which lost 3 bases and 3 bases, there was a span of 14 bases. The CDR3 loop is CASSDRWGGDYGYTF. The CDR3, as DNA: TGTGCCAGCAGTGATAGGTGGGGGGGCGACTATGGCTACACCTTC.

Sample share makes this clone medium-sized. The identical CDR3 is also encoded by other nucleotide sequences in the sample. The CDR3 DNA is TGCAGCGTTGTTGGTGCCAGCTCTGGAAACACCATATATTTT. Translation: CSVVGASSGNTIYF. The chain couples TRBV29-1 to TRBJ1-3; no firm D call. The CDR3 is made up of 14 amino acids. Germline CDR1 reads SQVTM; CDR2 reads ANQGSEA. V gave up 4 bases and J gave up 0 bases, with 10 bases separating them.

The gene calls are TRBV6-5 and TRBJ2-2, with 10 nucleotides matching TRBD2. The CDR3 is 16 amino acids. V gave up 4 bases and J gave up 6 bases; unmatched junction bases: 8. Germline V gene lookup returns CDR1 MNHEY and CDR2 SVGAGI. The CDR3 DNA follows: TGTGCCAGCAGTTTAGCGGGGGGAATAGGTCCCGGGGAGCTGTTTTTT. Encoded protein: CASSLAGGIGPGELFF.

The V and J genes are TRBV21-1 and TRBJ2-7; the D call of TRBD2 is as the table states it, not checked on the DNA. TRBV21-1 is given as a pseudogene. This CDR3 is built from 13 residues. CDR3 protein: CASSCGPGYEQYF. CDR3 coding DNA: TGTGCCAGCAGCTGCGGGCCTGGCTACGAGCAGTACTTC.

The V and J genes are TRBV29-1 and TRBJ2-3, with TRBD1 matching over 7 bases. This CDR3 has 13 residues. Germline assignment: CDR1 SQVTM and CDR2 ANQGSEA. V was pared by 5 bases and J by 5 bases, with 7 bases of the junction left unmatched. The CDR3 sequence: CSVRDSGIDTQYF. In DNA form, the CDR3 reads TGCAGCGTTAGGGACAGCGGAATAGATACGCAGTATTTT.

The chain uses TRBV27 and TRBJ2-3; 10 bases align to TRBD2. The V segment lost 2 bases and the J segment 6 bases; nucleotides outside the gene matches: 11. CDR1 and CDR2 from the germline V gene are MNHEY and SMNVEV (reference sequence). The CDR3 is 17 residues long. CDR3 region: CASSLGKRGGVHDTQYF. The CDR3 coding sequence is TGTGCCAGCAGTTTAGGAAAGCGGGGGGGGGTCCACGATACGCAGTATTTT.

The chain employs TRBV10-2 and TRBJ1-1; D is possibly TRBD1 (5 bases). With 0 bases removed from V and 5 bases from J, the gap between germline ends came to 13 bases. CDR1 and CDR2 (germline): WSHSY, SAAADI. The CDR3 covers 15 residues. The CDR3 is CASSESGGMGTEAFF. For the CDR3, the DNA is TGCGCCAGCAGTGAGTCCGGGGGGATGGGGACTGAAGCTTTCTTT.

The gene calls are TRBV5-1 and TRBJ1-1; weak D call: TRBD1 (5 bases). CDR1 is SGHRS, CDR2 YFSETQ, per germline. V lost 4 bases and J 4 bases, leaving 11 bases between the germline ends. This CDR3 spans 13 amino acids. DNA for the CDR3: TGCGCCAGCAGCATCCGGGGGGGCACTGAAGCTTTCTTT. It is translated as CASSIRGGTEAFF.

The V call is TRBV6-6, the J call TRBJ1-5; D is perhaps TRBD1 (5 bases). This CDR3 is built from 14 residues. V lost 7 bases and J 6 bases, leaving 16 bases between the germline ends. Germline values: CDR1 MNHNY, CDR2 SVGAGI (reference sequence). CDR3 loop: CASTIPSGGQPQHF. CDR3 nucleotide sequence: TGTGCCAGCACCATACCAAGCGGGGGTCAGCCCCAGCATTTT.

The rearrangement links TRBV3-1 (or the pseudogene TRBV3-2) to TRBJ2-2; 11 bases map to TRBD1. CDR3 length: 18 amino acids. The germline CDR1 and CDR2 sequences are LGHDT and YNNKEL (reference sequence). V lost 0 bases and J lost 6; bases outside the gene matches: 9. The CDR3 region is CASSQDERTGGDPGELFF. The CDR3 nucleotides read TGTGCCAGCAGCCAAGATGAAAGGACAGGGGGCGATCCCGGGGAGCTGTTTTTT.

The V gene is TRBV19, the J gene TRBJ1-1; D gene unclear. Germline V gives CDR1 LNHDA, CDR2 SQIVND (reference sequence). The V end lost 3 bases, the J end lost 3 bases, and 8 bases lay between the germline ends. The CDR3 contains 13 residues. Here the CDR3 reads CASSIHRDTEAFF. In nucleotides, the CDR3 is TGTGCCAGTAGTATTCACCGGGACACTGAAGCTTTCTTT.

This clone has just one count. The chain employs TRBV7-3 and TRBJ1-2; a weak D match, TRBD1 (5 bases). Trimming removed 0 bases from V and 8 bases from J, with 10 bases in between. CDR1 is SGHTA, CDR2 FQGTGA, per germline. This CDR3 is 13 amino acids long. As DNA, the CDR3 is TGTGCCAGCAGCTTAACAGGGGTTGGGGGCTACACCTTC. Protein product: CASSLTGVGGYTF.

This chain joins TRBV25-1 and TRBJ1-3, with D possibly being TRBD1 (6 bases). Per germline, CDR1 MGHDK and CDR2 SYGVNS. Trimming cost V 5 bases and J 0 bases, with 17 bases left between them. CDR3 length: 17 amino acids. CDR3 bases: TGTGCCAGCAGTCGGTGGGGGCAGGGTCCCTCTGGAAACACCATATATTTT. Translating it yields CASSRWGQGPSGNTIYF. The variable domain in full, completed from reference TRBV25-1 and TRBJ1-3, reads EADIYQTPRYLVIGTGKKITLECSQTMGHDKMYWYQQDPGMELHLIHYSYGVNSTEKGDLSSESTVSRIRTEHFPLTLESARPSHTSQYLCASSRWGQGPSGNTIYFGEGSWLTVV.

The chain links TRBV6-5 to TRBJ1-2; 8 bases align to TRBD1. From germline, CDR1 is MNHEY and CDR2 SVGAGI. The CDR3 has 15 amino acids. After removal of 6 bases from V and 6 bases from J, the junction contained 12 bases not matched to a gene. DNA for the CDR3: TGTGCCAGCAGGGGATTCCAGGGGGCACCGGATGGCTACACCTTC. Its translation is CASRGFQGAPDGYTF.